This TCR beta chain was profiled in a study of control samples from healthy donors and cancer patients. This CDR3 is 13 amino acids long. The ends were cut back, 2 bases at V and 5 bases at J, with 10 bases in the middle. Germline assignment: CDR1 SGHNT and CDR2 YENEEA. This clone was seen a single time. Clones were sequenced by immunoSEQ multiplex PCR, and TCRdb holds only the in-frame ones, with some missing. The table includes about 130,000 clones, approximately 92% detected once. The chain joins TRBV11-3 to TRBJ2-7, with a weak D call TRBD1 (5 bases). This receptor was taken from an elderly man with head and neck cancer. Sequencing input: PBMCs. The CDR3 region has the DNA TGTGCCAGCAGCTTAAACAGGCAGAACGAGCAGTACTTC. This sequence encodes CASSLNRQNEQYF.